These T cell receptor beta chains were read from a single sample in a study of shared clonotypes between healthy human individuals. The repertoire was sequenced with immunoSEQ multiplex PCR; TCRdb's copy has only in-frame clones and lacks some. Of 600,000 to 750,000 clones in the sample, just under 75% were seen once. The sample was memory CD4+ T cells sorted from blood. Receptors were obtained from a woman aged 25-40 years in good health. Each CDR3 is given with its conserved first and last residue. A D gene is named only where the DNA matches it firmly. Size tells how often a clone was seen (once, few, many) or the class of an expanded clone, and some rows leave it out.

NA | once | TRBJ1-1 | TRBV6-4 | TGTGCCAGCAGCATCCGACTGAACACTGAAGCTTTCTTT | CASSIRLNTEAFF
NA | NA | TRBJ2-7 | TRBV7-3 | TGTGCCAGCAGCTTCGAATTAAGCTCCTACGAGCAGTACTTC | CASSFELSSYEQYF
NA | NA | TRBJ1-2 | TRBV5-6 | TGTGCCAGCAGCCCCCCTGGTGTCCGTACCTATGGCTACACCTTC | CASSPPGVRTYGYTF
TRBD1 | NA | TRBJ1-1 | TRBV30 | TGTGCCTGGAGCTCCAGGGCAGGGGGGACTGAAGCTTTCTTT | CAWSSRAGGTEAFF
NA | NA | TRBJ2-5 | TRBV28 | TGTGCCAGCAGTTCAGTGGGAGAGACCCAGTACTTC | CASSSVGETQYF
TRBD2 | NA | TRBJ2-3 | TRBV14 | TGTGCCAGCAAGACTAGCGGGAGGGCCGGGGCAGATACGCAGTATTTT | CASKTSGRAGADTQYF
NA | NA | TRBJ2-7 | TRBV18 | TGTGCCAGCTCACCGGCAGGATCCAGAGAGCAGTACTTC | CASSPAGSREQYF
NA | once | TRBJ1-4 | TRBV6-5 | TGTGCCAGCAGTGTACCGGGACGGAAAAAACTGTTTTTT | CASSVPGRKKLFF
TRBD1 | NA | TRBJ2-7 | TRBV2 | TGTGCCAGCAGTTACAGGGGCTACGAGCAGTACTTC | CASSYRGYEQYF
NA | NA | TRBJ1-1 | TRBV7-9 | TGTGCCAGCAGCTCACAGGGAGGGATGAACACTGAAGCTTTCTTT | CASSSQGGMNTEAFF
NA | NA | TRBJ1-2 | TRBV19 | TGTGCCAGCTCAACCGACCGGGGGTTCTATGGCTACACCTTC | CASSTDRGFYGYTF
NA | NA | TRBJ2-1 | TRBV7-3 | TGTGCCAGCAGCTTTAGCGGAAGCTACAATGAGCAGTTCTTC | CASSFSGSYNEQFF
NA | NA | TRBJ1-5 | TRBV7-6 | TGTGCCAGCAGCGAGCGGTGCAATCAGCCCCAGCATTTT | CASSERCNQPQHF
NA | NA | TRBJ1-5 | TRBV27 | TGTGCCAGCAGTCAGATCAGGGGCCCCCAGCATTTT | CASSQIRGPQHF
NA | many | TRBJ2-3 | TRBV6-4 | TGTGCCAGCAGTGACTCCCGCGGAGGGAACACAGATACGCAGTATTTT | CASSDSRGGNTDTQYF
NA | NA | TRBJ1-5 | TRBV28 | TGTGCCAGCAGTCCCGGGACCGCTAAAAGCAATCAGCCCCAGCATTTT | CASSPGTAKSNQPQHF
NA | few | TRBJ1-1 | TRBV12-2 | TGTAAGAGTTGGGACATGAACACTGAAGCTTTCTTT | CKSWDMNTEAFF
NA | NA | TRBJ1-2 | TRBV21-1 | TGTGCCAGCAGCAAAGACAGGGATACAGACTATGGCTACACCTTC | CASSKDRDTDYGYTF
NA | once | TRBJ1-2 | TRBV5-6 | TGTGCCAGCAGCCTGGCGTCCCCCAACTATGGCTACACCTTC | CASSLASPNYGYTF
NA | few | TRBJ1-5 | TRBV5-6 | TGTGCCAGCAGCAAAGGGGGGCAGCCCCAGCATTTT | CASSKGGQPQHF
NA | many | TRBJ1-2 | TRBV7-9 | TGTGCCAGCAGCACTATGACACCAAACTATGGCTACACCTTC | CASSTMTPNYGYTF
NA | once | TRBJ2-1 | TRBV27 | TGTGCCAGCAGTTTATCCCGGGGTGAGCAGTTCTTC | CASSLSRGEQFF
NA | NA | TRBJ1-5 | TRBV2 | TGTGCCAGCAGTGAAGCGCTTCAGGGTGGTCAGCCCCAGCATTTT | CASSEALQGGQPQHF
TRBD2 | many | TRBJ2-7 | TRBV5-1 | TGCGCCAGCACTATAGCGGGAGAGGGCAACGAGCAGTACTTC | CASTIAGEGNEQYF
NA | NA | TRBJ2-2 | TRBV29-1 | TGCAGCGCATTAATCAGGGATCTGGGCGGGGAGCTGTTTTTT | CSALIRDLGGELFF
NA | NA | TRBJ2-6 | TRBV5-1 | TGCGCCAGCAGCTTGGCCGGCAGCTCTGGGGCCAACGTCCTGACTTTC | CASSLAGSSGANVLTF
TRBD1 | NA | TRBJ1-5 | TRBV15 | TGTGCCACCGCGGGACAGGGCCTTAATCAGCCCCAGCATTTT | CATAGQGLNQPQHF
NA | NA | TRBJ2-5 | TRBV25-1 | TGTGCCAGCAGTGTCCCCCAAGAGACCCAGTACTTC | CASSVPQETQYF
NA | NA | TRBJ1-1 | TRBV7-3 | TGTGCCAGCAGCTTCGATCGGGACACTGAAGCTTTCTTT | CASSFDRDTEAFF
NA | NA | TRBJ1-5 | TRBV19 | TGTGCCAGTAGTGGAGGGATGATACATCAGCCCCAGCATTTT | CASSGGMIHQPQHF
NA | many | TRBJ2-5 | TRBV7-2 | TGTGCCAGCAGCTTAGGGGAATGGGAGACCCAGTACTTC | CASSLGEWETQYF
NA | many | TRBJ1-4 | TRBV2 | TGTGCCAGCAGGACACAGGGCCCGGCTAATGAAAAACTGTTTTTT | CASRTQGPANEKLFF
TRBD2 | NA | TRBJ2-1 | TRBV27 | TGTGCCAGCAGCCACAGCCAGGGAACCGGGACTAGCGCGTACAATGAGCAGTTCTTC | CASSHSQGTGTSAYNEQFF
TRBD2 | NA | TRBJ2-7 | TRBV2 | TGTGCCAGCAGTGGTAGGACTAGCGGGTTCTCGAGCGCGTACTTC | CASSGRTSGFSSAYF
TRBD1 | once | TRBJ2-1 | TRBV4-1 | TGCGCCAGTCGGAACCGGGACAGGGGAGACAATGAGCAGTTCTTC | CASRNRDRGDNEQFF
NA | NA | TRBJ1-5 | TRBV5-1 | TGCGCCAGCAGCTTGGGGGCAGAAAATCAGCCCCAGCATTTT | CASSLGAENQPQHF
TRBD1 | NA | TRBJ1-4 | TRBV4-1 | TGCGCCAGCAGCCAAGGACCGGGACAGGGCATTGAAAAACTGTTTTTT | CASSQGPGQGIEKLFF
NA | few | TRBJ2-2 | TRBV6-5 | TGTGCCAGCAGTTACCGGACAACGGGAACCGGGGAGCTGTTTTTT | CASSYRTTGTGELFF
TRBD2 | NA | TRBJ2-2 | TRBV2 | TGTGCCAGCAGTAACGAGCGGGAGGCCGGGGAGCTGTTTTTT | CASSNEREAGELFF
NA | NA | TRBJ2-5 | TRBV5-4 | TGTGCCAGCAGCTTGGGGGGACACCCCCAAGAGACCCAGTACTTC | CASSLGGHPQETQYF
NA | NA | TRBJ1-1 | TRBV5-4 | TGTGCCAGCAGCTTGGGGGGCAATGGAGTGAACACTGAAGCTTTCTTT | CASSLGGNGVNTEAFF
NA | NA | TRBJ1-1 | TRBV18 | TGTGCCAGCTCACCAACGACAGAGATGAACACTGAAGCTTTCTTT | CASSPTTEMNTEAFF
TRBD2 | once | TRBJ2-7 | TRBV7-2 | TGTGCCAGCAGCCAACTAGCTAGCGGGACTGCCTACGAGCAGTACTTC | CASSQLASGTAYEQYF
TRBD2 | NA | TRBJ2-7 | TRBV5-1 | TGCGCCAGCGGTCTAGCGGGGCCCTACGAGCAGTACTTC | CASGLAGPYEQYF
NA | NA | TRBJ2-1 | TRBV4-1 | TGCGCCAGCAGCCAAGGTCGGGACTCCTCCTACAATGAGCAGTTCTTC | CASSQGRDSSYNEQFF
TRBD2 | NA | TRBJ2-7 | TRBV11-2 | TGTGCCAGCAGCTTCAGTCTGGCTAGCGGGAGGAACTACGAGCAGTACTTC | CASSFSLASGRNYEQYF
NA | NA | TRBJ2-1 | TRBV29-1 | TGCAGCGTTGGGGGGACTTCATCCTACAATGAGCAGTTCTTC | CSVGGTSSYNEQFF
TRBD2 | few | TRBJ2-1 | TRBV11-2 | TGTGCCAGCAGTTTAGGACTAGCGGGAGTAGAGGAGCAGTTCTTC | CASSLGLAGVEEQFF
NA | NA | TRBJ2-3 | TRBV7-3 | TGTGCCAGCAGCTTATTCCGGACATCCGTCACAGATACGCAGTATTTT | CASSLFRTSVTDTQYF